Following are 23 T cell receptor beta chains from one sample sequenced in a study of T cell responses to AZD1222 COVID-19 vaccine. TCRdb's table, derived via immunoSEQ multiplex PCR, lists solely in-frame clones and lacks some. Of around 87,000 clones in the sample, approximately 90% were seen once. The material was peripheral blood, obtained on day 0 of AZD1222 vaccination. These receptors came from an adult in good health.

The J gene is TRBJ2-7, the V gene TRBV14, with D perhaps matching TRBD1 (5 bases). Trimming cost V 2 bases and J 4 bases, with 9 bases left between them. Germline CDR1 SGHDN, CDR2 FVKESK. The CDR3 is made up of 13 amino acids. The DNA for the CDR3 is TGTGCCAGCAGCCAAACAGGCGTATACGAGCAGTACTTC. Translating gives CASSQTGVYEQYF.

The rearrangement joins TRBV11-2 to TRBJ2-1; 8 bases agree with TRBD2. This CDR3 is built from 14 residues. V was pared by 5 bases and J by 10 bases, with 10 bases of the junction left unmatched. Germline CDR1 reads SGHAT; CDR2 reads FQNNGV. The CDR3 coding sequence is TGTGCCAGCAGCCCTTCGACTAGCGCGGACGAGCAGTTCTTC. Encoded protein: CASSPSTSADEQFF.

CDR3 nucleotides: TGTGCCAGCCGGGCCTCGGGACAAAACACCGGGGAGCTGTTTTTT. Its translation is CASRASGQNTGELFF. The chain employs TRBV27 and TRBJ2-2, with D possibly matching TRBD1 (6 bases). Germline CDR1 and CDR2: MNHEY and SMNVEV (reference sequence). V gave up 8 bases and J gave up 2 bases, with 15 bases separating them. The CDR3 is 15 residues long.

The chain couples TRBV2 to TRBJ2-5; 10 bases are shared with TRBD1. V shed 6 bases, J shed 2 bases, and the junction held 6 bases outside the gene matches. In germline, CDR1 is SNHLY, CDR2 FYNNEI. The CDR3 length is 15 residues. The chain's CDR3 is CASSWTGGGQETQYF. DNA of the CDR3: TGTGCCAGCAGCTGGACAGGGGGTGGTCAAGAGACCCAGTACTTC.

J is TRBJ1-1 and V is TRBV21-1. TRBV21-1 is a recognized pseudogene. CDR3 length: 10 residues. CDR3 region: CASSRAEAFF. The CDR3, as DNA: TGTGCCAGCAGTAGGGCTGAAGCTTTCTTT.

This clone came up once. The CDR3 sequence: CASSPNRGDLEQYF. CDR3 coding DNA: TGCGCCAGCAGTCCCAACAGGGGGGACCTCGAGCAGTACTTC. V is TRBV5-1 and J is TRBJ2-7, with 8 bases that match TRBD1. Germline V CDR1 and CDR2: SGHRS, YFSETQ. This CDR3 contains 14 residues. Unmatched junction bases numbered 10, after V lost 5 bases and J lost 6 bases.

V is TRBV30 and J is TRBJ1-1, with D unclear. Trimming took 0 bases from V and 3 from J, leaving 11 bases between them. CDR3 length: 14 amino acids. Germline loops: CDR1 GTSNPN, CDR2 SVGIG (reference sequence). CDR3 in amino acids: CAWSVTAQDTEAFF. In nucleotides, the CDR3 is TGTGCCTGGAGTGTCACGGCCCAGGACACTGAAGCTTTCTTT.

This rearrangement joins TRBV14 to TRBJ2-5; the match to TRBD1 covers 8 bases. CDR3 length: 14 residues. Per the germline V gene, CDR1 is SGHDN and CDR2 is FVKESK. The ends lost 4 bases at V and 1 base at J; junction bases unmatched: 2. The CDR3: CASSLDRGQETQYF. In DNA form, the CDR3 reads TGTGCCAGCAGCCTTGACAGGGGCCAAGAGACCCAGTACTTC.

The chain employs TRBV4-1 and TRBJ1-2; D remains ambiguous. V was shortened by 1 base and J by 12 bases, with 18 bases between the two germline ends. The CDR3 is 14 amino acids. Germline V gene lookup returns CDR1 MGHRA and CDR2 YSYEKL. The CDR3 DNA reads as TGCGCCAGCAGCCAAGCTCAGACCGGCCGGGTTCACACCTTC. Its translation: CASSQAQTGRVHTF.

This chain connects TRBV30 to TRBJ1-1; D ambiguous. Germline V gene lookup returns CDR1 GTSNPN and CDR2 SVGIG (reference sequence). The CDR3 runs to 12 residues. V lost 0 bases, J lost 6 bases, and 8 bases lay in between. The CDR3 sequence is CAWSVPQPEAFF. In nucleotides, the CDR3 is TGTGCCTGGAGTGTACCCCAACCTGAAGCTTTCTTT.

The chain joins TRBV5-1 to TRBJ1-5; D is unclear. The CDR3 contains 16 residues. Trimming cost V 1 base and J 4 bases, with 15 bases left between them. The germline gives CDR1 SGHRS, CDR2 YFSETQ. The CDR3 protein is CASSLSGMGGNQPQHF. The DNA for the CDR3 is TGCGCCAGCAGCTTGAGTGGCATGGGAGGTAATCAGCCCCAGCATTTT.

J is TRBJ1-5 and V is TRBV9, with D perhaps matching TRBD1 (6 bases). Germline CDR1 reads SGDLS; CDR2 reads YYNGEE. The CDR3 sequence is 18 residues long. Trimming left V 0 bases short and J 1 base short, with 17 bases between. Here the CDR3 reads CASSVELSGGTSNQPQHF. As DNA, the CDR3 is TGTGCCAGCAGCGTAGAGCTTTCGGGAGGGACAAGCAATCAGCCCCAGCATTTT.

The V gene is TRBV7-2, the J gene TRBJ2-7; TRBD2 matches 7 bases. CDR3 length: 14 amino acids. The V gene end was trimmed by 2 bases and the J gene end by 5 bases; junction bases not matched to a gene: 6. CDR1 is SGHTA, CDR2 FQGNSA, per germline. The CDR3 nucleotides read TGTGCCAGCAGCTTACTAGCGGCCGGCAACGAGCAGTACTTC. Amino acid sequence: CASSLLAAGNEQYF.

The CDR3 sequence: CASSQDLSGGRREKLFF. CDR3 coding DNA: TGCGCCAGCAGCCAAGATCTCTCTGGGGGGCGCCGTGAAAAACTGTTTTTT. The rearrangement joins TRBV4-1 to TRBJ1-4; tentative D call: TRBD1 (6 bases). CDR1 is MGHRA, CDR2 YSYEKL, per germline. CDR3 length: 17 residues. The V end was cut by 0 bases, the J end by 7 bases, with 18 bases between.

V gene TRBV7-9 combines with J gene TRBJ2-1; 9 bases are a match to TRBD2. V trimming: 2 bases; J trimming: 8 bases; junction bases outside the gene matches: 7. Germline CDR1 reads SEHNR; CDR2 reads FQNEAQ (reference sequence). The CDR3 is 15 residues long. The CDR3 DNA is TGTGCCAGCAGCTTAAGCGGGGGGTACCCAGATGAGCAGTTCTTC. This gives the protein CASSLSGGYPDEQFF.

CDR3 region: CASSQVGAYNEQFF. Here the CDR3 DNA reads TGTGCCAGCAGCCAGGTTGGGGCCTACAATGAGCAGTTCTTC. The chain has TRBV14 and TRBJ2-1; no firm D call. V was shortened by 3 bases and J by 2 bases, with 8 bases between the two germline ends. CDR1 SGHDN and CDR2 FVKESK come from the germline V gene. This CDR3 comprises 14 residues.

This chain uses TRBV30 with TRBJ2-7; weak D call: TRBD2 (5 bases). Germline CDR1 GTSNPN, CDR2 SVGIG (reference sequence). The CDR3 extends over 13 amino acids. V lost 6 bases, J lost 0 bases, and 12 bases lay in between. CDR3 sequence reads: CACDYLSSYEQYF. The CDR3 bases are TGTGCCTGTGACTACCTGAGCTCCTACGAGCAGTACTTC.

The chain uses TRBV28 and TRBJ1-4; TRBD1 matches at 9 bases. The V segment lost 6 bases and the J segment 8 bases; nucleotides outside the gene matches: 7. CDR1 is MDHEN and CDR2 is SYDVKM in the germline V gene. The CDR3 runs 14 residues. CDR3 sequence: CASRNRGLEEKLFF. The CDR3 DNA is TGTGCCAGCAGAAACAGGGGGCTGGAAGAAAAACTGTTTTTT.

The V gene is TRBV10-3, the J gene TRBJ1-2; D perhaps matches TRBD1 (5 bases). The CDR3 totals 13 residues. Trimming took 2 bases from V and 8 from J, leaving 12 bases between them. Germline V gene data show CDR1 as ENHRY and CDR2 as SYGVKD. Here the CDR3 DNA reads TGTGCCATCAGTGAGCGCCTCTGGGGCGGCTACACCTTC. It codes for CAISERLWGGYTF.

The gene calls are TRBV27 and TRBJ2-3, with 8 bases matching TRBD2. CDR1 is MNHEY, CDR2 SMNVEV, per germline (reference sequence). The CDR3 has 13 residues. V trimming: 8 bases; J trimming: 0 bases; junction bases outside the gene matches: 1. DNA for the CDR3: TGTGCCAGCCGGGGGGGGAGCACAGATACGCAGTATTTT. Translated: CASRGGSTDTQYF.

The genes are TRBV30 and TRBJ1-2; D remains ambiguous. The CDR3 spans 12 residues. Trimming stripped 1 base from V and 2 bases from J, with 5 bases between. The germline V gene encodes CDR1 GTSNPN and CDR2 SVGIG (reference sequence). CDR3 nucleotide sequence: TGTGCCTGGAGTGGGACCAACTATGGCTACACCTTC. This codes for CAWSGTNYGYTF.

The CDR3 nucleotides read TGTGCCAGCAGCAATTCACTAGCGGGGGGAGAGACCCAGTACTTC. Its protein product is CASSNSLAGGETQYF. This chain links TRBV6-2 or TRBV6-3 with TRBJ2-5; TRBD2 matches at 12 bases. Germline V CDR1 and CDR2: MNHEY, SVGEGT. Germline trimming cut 6 bases from V and 4 bases from J; bases unmatched to any gene: 6. CDR3 length: 15 amino acids.

The chain joins TRBV25-1 to TRBJ1-2; tentatively, D is TRBD1 (5 bases). V gave up 2 bases and J gave up 4 bases, with 8 bases separating them. Germline CDR1 MGHDK, CDR2 SYGVNS. The CDR3 covers 13 residues. The CDR3 nucleotides read TGTGCCAGCAGTGAAGGGGGTCGCTATGGCTACACCTTC. As protein: CASSEGGRYGYTF.